This T cell receptor (beta chain) was identified in a study of T-cell reconstitution after alpha-beta-depleted transplantation in children. Germline lookup yields CDR1 SGHRS and CDR2 YFSETQ. V was shortened by 5 bases and J by 0 bases, with 8 bases between the two germline ends. CDR3 size: 13 residues. It was with unique molecular identifiers that the TCRbeta library was prepared. TCRdb re-analysed the PCR reads in MiXCR, keeping a single row per CDR3 protein. The table has 70,000 or so distinct CDR3 sequences, about 11% seen once. This clonotype was recorded many times. The TCR originated in a boy aged 10-17 years with acute myeloid leukemia, due to receive a stem cell transplant. The chain is built from TRBV5-1 and TRBJ1-2; D is ambiguous. The sequencing here drew on PBMCs, taken before TCRalphabeta/CD19-depleted stem cell transplant. CDR3 bases: TGCGCCAGCAGTCGGGTGACTAACTATGGCTACACCTTC. This gives the protein CASSRVTNYGYTF.